Listed below are T cell receptor beta chains from one sample, sequenced in a study of blood T cell repertoires in COVID-19. Profiled with immunoSEQ multiplex PCR; TCRdb holds only in-frame clones, not every one. The data contain about 87,000 clones, approximately 83% of them singletons. The sample consisted of peripheral blood. Every receptor here comes from an older woman with acute or convalescent COVID-19. Both conserved end residues are part of each CDR3. D genes are given only for firm matches. Part of the rows lack a size; the others show once, few, many or a class for expanded clones.

TGTGCCAGCAGCGTTCGGGACAGGGTCCCCCCGGAGCAGTTCTTC	CASSVRDRVPPEQFF	TRBJ2-1	TRBD1	TRBV11-3	.
TGTGCCAGCAGCTTTTGGAGACAGGGGACGAGGAGCACCTTC	CASSFWRQGTRSTF	TRBJ1-2	TRBD1	TRBV7-2	.
TGTGCCAGCAGTGAACCGGGGGGGCGAAACATTCAGTACTTC	CASSEPGGRNIQYF	TRBJ2-4	TRBD2	TRBV25-1	.
TGTGCCAGCGGATCCGCAGGGTCCTACGAGCAGTACTTC	CASGSAGSYEQYF	TRBJ2-7	.	TRBV9	.
TGTGCCAGCAGCCGTTGGACTAGCGGGACGCAAGAGACCCAGTACTTC	CASSRWTSGTQETQYF	TRBJ2-5	TRBD2	TRBV27	.
TGTGCCAGCAGCTTAGACCCTGCCGAGGATGGCTACACCTTC	CASSLDPAEDGYTF	TRBJ1-2	.	TRBV7-9	.
TGTGCCAGCAGTTCCTGGGGGGAGGGAGAGACCCAGTACTTC	CASSSWGEGETQYF	TRBJ2-5	TRBD2	TRBV6-5	.
TGTGCCAGCAGCGTAGGAGACAGGGGGCTTAACTATGGCTACACCTTC	CASSVGDRGLNYGYTF	TRBJ1-2	TRBD1	TRBV9	few
TGTGCCAGCATCCGGGGGGAGATCGGGGAGCTGTTTTTT	CASIRGEIGELFF	TRBJ2-2	TRBD2	TRBV28	.
TGTGCCAGCTCGCTGGACAGGGAGGATGAAAAACTGTTTTTT	CASSLDREDEKLFF	TRBJ1-4	TRBD1	TRBV27	.
TGTGCCAGCAGCGACCTGGACTTGGCCAATGAGCAGTTCTTC	CASSDLDLANEQFF	TRBJ2-1	.	TRBV7-9	few
TGTGCCAGCAGTTTGACAGGGGCAGATGGCTACACCTTC	CASSLTGADGYTF	TRBJ1-2	TRBD1	TRBV28	few
TGTGCCAGCAGGTCCCTAGGACAGGGGGCGCATGGCTACACCTTC	CASRSLGQGAHGYTF	TRBJ1-2	TRBD1	TRBV5-4	once
TGTGCCAGCAGCTCACCGGGACAGGGGGCGCCGGGCTACACCTTC	CASSSPGQGAPGYTF	TRBJ1-2	TRBD1	TRBV7-8	.
TGCAGCGCAAGGACTTACCAAGAGACCCAGTACTTC	CSARTYQETQYF	TRBJ2-5	.	TRBV29-1	.
TGTGCCAGCAGCCAATCCCCGACAGCCAATCAGCCCCAGCATTTT	CASSQSPTANQPQHF	TRBJ1-5	.	TRBV16	.
TGTGCCAGCTCATTGGACAGGCAAGAGACCCAGTACTTC	CASSLDRQETQYF	TRBJ2-5	TRBD1	TRBV18	.
TGTGCCAGCAGCTCAATAAGGACAGGGGCCTACGAGCAGTACTTC	CASSSIRTGAYEQYF	TRBJ2-7	TRBD1	TRBV11-2	.
TGTGCCAGCACTGGGGGGTCTAACTATGGCTACACCTTC	CASTGGSNYGYTF	TRBJ1-2	.	TRBV5-6	.
TGTGCCTGGAGTAGGGACAGGGGGCTCTATGGCTACACCTTC	CAWSRDRGLYGYTF	TRBJ1-2	TRBD1	TRBV30	.
TGTGCCAGCAGGTCGGACAGGGGGCGCAACACCGGGGAGCTGTTTTTT	CASRSDRGRNTGELFF	TRBJ2-2	TRBD1	TRBV7-9	.
TGTGCCAGTTTGGACAGGGGGCGACCGGGTGGCTACACCTTC	CASLDRGRPGGYTF	TRBJ1-2	TRBD1	TRBV19	once
TGTGCCAGCAGCACGAGGGGACAGCCGAACACTGAAGCTTTCTTT	CASSTRGQPNTEAFF	TRBJ1-1	TRBD1	TRBV11-3	.
TGTGCCAGCTCACCACCCCCAGGGACAGGGCGTGAAGCTTTCTTT	CASSPPPGTGREAFF	TRBJ1-1	TRBD1	TRBV18	.
TGTGCCAGCAGTTTAGCCGGGACAGCAGCAGATACGCAGTATTTT	CASSLAGTAADTQYF	TRBJ2-3	TRBD1	TRBV28	.
TGTGCCAGCAGTTTATCGTTATTTGAGCCCCAGCATTTT	CASSLSLFEPQHF	TRBJ1-5	.	TRBV27	.
TGTGCCAGTAGTATATACAGGGGCAACGAAAAACTGTTTTTT	CASSIYRGNEKLFF	TRBJ1-4	TRBD1	TRBV19	.
TGTGCCAGTAGCATGACAGCATCCTACGAGCAGTACTTC	CASSMTASYEQYF	TRBJ2-7	.	TRBV19	few
TGTGCCAGCAGCGTAGGGCCAGCGACGAACACCGGGGAGCTGTTTTTT	CASSVGPATNTGELFF	TRBJ2-2	.	TRBV9	few
TGTGCCTGGAGTAGGACAGGGTTGGATGAAAAACTGTTTTTT	CAWSRTGLDEKLFF	TRBJ1-4	TRBD1	TRBV30	once
TGTGCCAGCTCACCGGACAGGGGGCACGAGCAGTACTTC	CASSPDRGHEQYF	TRBJ2-7	TRBD1	TRBV18	.
TGTGCCAGCAGCCCGTACCGGGACAGTGAAGGCTACACCTTC	CASSPYRDSEGYTF	TRBJ1-2	TRBD1	TRBV7-9	.
TGTGCCAGCAGCAGGGGACTTACGAACACTGAAGCTTTCTTT	CASSRGLTNTEAFF	TRBJ1-1	.	TRBV3-1/TRBV3-2	few
TGTGCCAGCAGCCACCATCAGGATTCACCCCTCCACTTT	CASSHHQDSPLHF	TRBJ1-6	.	TRBV25-1	.
TGTGCCAGCAGCCCCCGAGGCACAGATACGCAGTATTTT	CASSPRGTDTQYF	TRBJ2-3	.	TRBV3-1/TRBV3-2	.
TGTGCCAGCAGTGAAGCGGGGGCTAACTATGGCTACACCTTC	CASSEAGANYGYTF	TRBJ1-2	.	TRBV25-1	few
TGTGCCAGCAGCTCTCGGACTAGCGACACCGGGGAGCTGTTTTTT	CASSSRTSDTGELFF	TRBJ2-2	TRBD2	TRBV7-3	.
TGTGCCAGCAGTTTATCGATACAGGGACATCAGCCCCAGCATTTT	CASSLSIQGHQPQHF	TRBJ1-5	.	TRBV27	.
TGCGCCAGTAGCGGGGGGGCCGGAGAGACCCAGTACTTC	CASSGGAGETQYF	TRBJ2-5	TRBD2	TRBV5-1	.